The 16 T cell receptor beta chains given below trace back to one sample, sequenced in a study of control samples from healthy donors and cancer patients. TCRdb keeps only in-frame clones here, not all; method: immunoSEQ multiplex PCR. The data show 130,000 or so clones, with over 85% seen just once and less than 6% held by the top ten. The sample comprised blood. These receptors were taken from a young man in good health.

This chain links TRBV5-4 with TRBJ2-5; 11 nucleotides agree with TRBD2. Germline CDR1 and CDR2: SGHNT and YYREEE (reference sequence). V lost 4 bases and J lost 5; bases outside the gene matches: 13. The CDR3 has 17 amino acids. The CDR3 coding sequence is TGTGCCAGCAGCGCGGCCTTACTAGCGGGGGATTCGGAGACCCAGTACTTC. Protein product: CASSAALLAGDSETQYF.

The CDR3 here is CASSLERLGARLGQPQHF. In DNA, the CDR3 is TGTGCCAGCAGCCTTGAACGTTTAGGGGCGCGTCTTGGTCAGCCCCAGCATTTT. The chain employs TRBV7-9 and TRBJ1-5, with D perhaps matching TRBD1 (5 bases). The CDR3 has 18 residues. Germline CDR1 and CDR2: SEHNR and FQNEAQ (reference sequence). The germline V and J ends were trimmed by 5 bases and 6 bases, with 26 bases remaining between them.

The rearrangement links TRBV6-5 to TRBJ2-1; 13 bases are a match to TRBD2. The CDR3 runs 15 residues. Unmatched junction bases numbered 5, after V lost 5 bases and J lost 7 bases. From germline, CDR1 is MNHEY and CDR2 SVGAGI. The CDR3 spells CASSPLAGGQNEQFF. CDR3 DNA: TGTGCCAGCAGTCCACTAGCGGGGGGGCAGAATGAGCAGTTCTTC.

The rearrangement links TRBV15 to TRBJ1-1, with D perhaps matching TRBD1 (5 bases). Germline V gene data show CDR1 as LNHNV and CDR2 as YYDKDF (reference sequence). V was pared by 0 bases and J by 5 bases, with 13 bases between. The length of the CDR3 is 15 residues. The CDR3 coding sequence is TGTGCCACCAGCAGAGATCAGAGACAGATGACTGAAGCTTTCTTT. Its translation is CATSRDQRQMTEAFF.

CDR3 protein: CASSSGLGGGADTQYF. The CDR3 DNA sequence: TGTGCCAGCAGCTCGGGACTAGGCGGGGGGGCAGATACGCAGTATTTT. This chain connects TRBV5-7 to TRBJ2-3; 9 positions agree with TRBD2. TRBV5-7 is classed as an ORF, of uncertain function. The CDR3 is made up of 16 amino acids. The V gene end was trimmed by 3 bases and the J gene end by 4 bases; junction bases not matched to a gene: 9.

The chain combines TRBV2 with TRBJ2-3; D unclear. Trimming removed 3 bases at V and 4 bases at J, with 5 bases between. Germline-derived CDR1 and CDR2 are SNHLY and FYNNEI. The CDR3 totals 12 residues. CDR3 bases: TGTGCCAGCAGTGACAGCGCAGATACGCAGTATTTT. Its protein is CASSDSADTQYF.

This sequence joins TRBV6-5 and TRBJ1-2; possible D gene TRBD1, 6 bases. Between the trimmed V and J ends, which lost 0 bases and 5 bases, there was a span of 16 bases. Per germline, CDR1 MNHEY and CDR2 SVGAGI. This CDR3 spans 16 amino acids. In DNA, the CDR3 is TGTGCCAGCAGTTACTCCACCGGGGGGCTTGGGTATGGCTACACCTTC. Translated, it gives CASSYSTGGLGYGYTF.

This chain uses TRBV2 with TRBJ1-1, with D maybe TRBD1 (5 bases). The V and J ends lost 7 bases and 0 bases respectively, with 9 bases between them. CDR1 is SNHLY and CDR2 is FYNNEI in the germline V gene. The CDR3 is made up of 13 amino acids. CDR3 nucleotides: TGTGCCAGCACACGGGGCCTGAACACTGAAGCTTTCTTT. This translates into CASTRGLNTEAFF.

This chain links TRBV11-2 with TRBJ1-1, with a possible D match to TRBD1 (5 bases). The V and J ends lost 5 bases and 2 bases respectively, with 9 bases between them. The CDR3 is made up of 13 amino acids. CDR1 is SGHAT and CDR2 is FQNNGV in the germline V gene. CDR3 bases: TGTGCCAGCAGCCCGACAGATAACACTGAAGCTTTCTTT. Translating gives CASSPTDNTEAFF. Complete variable domain (other parts from reference TRBV11-2 and TRBJ1-1): EAGVAQSPRYKIIEKRQSVAFWCNPISGHATLYWYQQILGQGPKLLIQFQNNGVVDDSQLPKDRFSAERLKGVDSTLKIQPAKLEDSAVYLCASSPTDNTEAFFGQGTRLTVV.

The chain joins TRBV4-1 to TRBJ1-6; the D is unclear. Trimming took 0 bases from V and 5 from J, leaving 14 bases between them. There are 17 residues in the CDR3. CDR1 is MGHRA, CDR2 YSYEKL, per germline. The CDR3 DNA sequence: TGCGCCAGCAGCCAAGATAGGTTCGGAATCGATAATTCACCCCTCCACTTT. Amino acid sequence: CASSQDRFGIDNSPLHF.

The chain links TRBV7-9 to TRBJ1-2, with TRBD1 matching 11 bases. Looked up from germline, CDR1 is SEHNR and CDR2 is FQNEAQ (reference sequence). The CDR3 covers 15 residues. Losses at the gene ends were 1 base for V and 4 bases for J; bases not matched to a gene: 2. Written as DNA, the CDR3 is TGTGCCAGCAGCTTAGTGGACAGGGGGCCCTATGGCTACACCTTC. Its protein product is CASSLVDRGPYGYTF.

This chain links TRBV5-4 with TRBJ2-1, with TRBD1 matching 8 bases. V lost 4 bases and J lost 10; bases outside the gene matches: 10. The CDR3 sequence is 14 residues long. Germline V gives CDR1 SGHNT, CDR2 YYREEE (reference sequence). The CDR3 is CASSRPTGDGEQFF. CDR3 DNA: TGTGCCAGCAGCCGCCCGACAGGGGATGGCGAGCAGTTCTTC.

The chain links TRBV6-5 to TRBJ2-5; D gene unclear. Trimming pared 0 bases from V and 1 base from J, leaving 6 bases between. This CDR3 spans 14 amino acids. CDR1 MNHEY and CDR2 SVGAGI come from the germline V gene. Here the CDR3 DNA reads TGTGCCAGCAGTTACTCGCCCGGCCAAGAGACCCAGTACTTC. Translated: CASSYSPGQETQYF.

CDR3 DNA: TGTGCCAGCAGCTTGGTCGGGAATGAAAAACTGTTTTTT. Its translation is CASSLVGNEKLFF. This chain connects TRBV5-6 to TRBJ1-4, with no clear D. V lost 0 bases, J lost 5 bases, and 5 bases lay in between. The CDR3 runs 13 residues. Germline V lookup: CDR1 SGHDT, CDR2 YYEEEE.

The DNA of the CDR3 is TGTGCCAGCAGTTATTCCAGGGCAGAGACCCAGTACTTC. Protein product: CASSYSRAETQYF. The rearrangement uses TRBV6-5 and TRBJ2-5; possible D gene TRBD1, 5 bases. Germline V gene sequence: CDR1 MNHEY, CDR2 SVGAGI. The ends were cut back, 3 bases at V and 4 bases at J, with 9 bases in the middle. The CDR3 length is 13 residues.

The chain is built from TRBV21-1 and TRBJ2-5; the tabulated D call, TRBD2, remains unverified against the DNA. TRBV21-1 is marked as a pseudogene. This CDR3 region has 13 residues. CDR3 nucleotide sequence: TGTGCCAGCTCCCGGCGGGATCAAGAGACCCAGTACTTC. Its translation: CASSRRDQETQYF.